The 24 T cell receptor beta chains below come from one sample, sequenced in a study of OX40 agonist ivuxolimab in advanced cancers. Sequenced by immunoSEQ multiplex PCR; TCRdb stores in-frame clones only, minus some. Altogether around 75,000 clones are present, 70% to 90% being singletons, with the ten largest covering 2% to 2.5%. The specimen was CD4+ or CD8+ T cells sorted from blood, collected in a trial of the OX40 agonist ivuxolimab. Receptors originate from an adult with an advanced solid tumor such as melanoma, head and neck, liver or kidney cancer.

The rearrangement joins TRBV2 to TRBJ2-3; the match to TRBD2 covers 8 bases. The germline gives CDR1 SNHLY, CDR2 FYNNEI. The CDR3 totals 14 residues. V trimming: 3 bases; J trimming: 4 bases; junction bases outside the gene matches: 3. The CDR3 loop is CASSELLAADTQYF. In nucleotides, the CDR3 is TGTGCCAGCAGTGAGCTACTAGCGGCAGATACGCAGTATTTT.

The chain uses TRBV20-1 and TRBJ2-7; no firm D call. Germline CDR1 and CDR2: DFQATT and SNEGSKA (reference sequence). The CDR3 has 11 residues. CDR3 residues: CSGASAYEQYF. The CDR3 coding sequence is TGCAGCGGCGCCTCGGCCTACGAGCAGTACTTC.

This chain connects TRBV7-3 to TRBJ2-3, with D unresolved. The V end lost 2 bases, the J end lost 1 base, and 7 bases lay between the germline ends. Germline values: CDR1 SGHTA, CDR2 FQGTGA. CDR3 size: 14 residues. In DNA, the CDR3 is TGTGCCAGCAGCTTACTAGACGGCACAGATACGCAGTATTTT. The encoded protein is CASSLLDGTDTQYF.

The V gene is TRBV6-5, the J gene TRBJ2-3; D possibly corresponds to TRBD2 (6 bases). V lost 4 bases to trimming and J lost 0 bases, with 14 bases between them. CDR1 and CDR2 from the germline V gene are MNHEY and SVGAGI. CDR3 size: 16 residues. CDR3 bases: TGTGCCAGCAGTTCCTCCAGGGCGGGGAGCACAGATACGCAGTATTTT. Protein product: CASSSSRAGSTDTQYF.

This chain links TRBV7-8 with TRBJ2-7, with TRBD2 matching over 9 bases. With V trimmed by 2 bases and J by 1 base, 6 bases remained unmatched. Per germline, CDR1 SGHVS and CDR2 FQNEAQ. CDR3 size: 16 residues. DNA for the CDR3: TGTGCCAGCAGCTTACTAGCGGGACTTGGGTCCTACGAGCAGTACTTC. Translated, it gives CASSLLAGLGSYEQYF.

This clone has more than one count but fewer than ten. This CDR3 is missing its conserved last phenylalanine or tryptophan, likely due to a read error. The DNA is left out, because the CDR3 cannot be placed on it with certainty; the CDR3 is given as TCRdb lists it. The CDR3 sequence is CASRSTRRRS. The chain couples TRBV12-2 to TRBJ2-7; TRBD2 was called by the table and not checked on the DNA. TRBV12-2 has pseudogene status. The length of the CDR3 is 10 amino acids, counting both ends.

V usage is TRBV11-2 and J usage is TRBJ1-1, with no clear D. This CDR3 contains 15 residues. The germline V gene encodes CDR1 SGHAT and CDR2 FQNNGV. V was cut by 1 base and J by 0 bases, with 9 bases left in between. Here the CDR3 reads CASSLASGMNTEAFF. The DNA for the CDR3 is TGTGCCAGCAGCTTAGCCTCAGGTATGAACACTGAAGCTTTCTTT.

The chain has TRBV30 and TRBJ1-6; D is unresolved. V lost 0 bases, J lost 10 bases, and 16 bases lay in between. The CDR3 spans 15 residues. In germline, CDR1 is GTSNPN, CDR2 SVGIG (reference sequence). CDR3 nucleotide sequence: TGTGCCTGGAGTGTACGGCGAACGAGCGCGTCACCCCTCCACTTT. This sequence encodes CAWSVRRTSASPLHF.

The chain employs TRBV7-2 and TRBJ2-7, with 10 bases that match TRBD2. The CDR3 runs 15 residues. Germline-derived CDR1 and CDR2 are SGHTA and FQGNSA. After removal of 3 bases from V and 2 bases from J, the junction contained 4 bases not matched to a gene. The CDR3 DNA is TGTGCCAGCAGCTTGAGTCTAGCGGGAGCCTACGAGCAGTACTTC. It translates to CASSLSLAGAYEQYF.

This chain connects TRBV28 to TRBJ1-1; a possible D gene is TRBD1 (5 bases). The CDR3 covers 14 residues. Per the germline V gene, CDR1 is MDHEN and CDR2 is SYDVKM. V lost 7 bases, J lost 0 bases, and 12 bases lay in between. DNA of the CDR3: TGTGCCAGCACAATGACAGATTTGAACACTGAAGCTTTCTTT. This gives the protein CASTMTDLNTEAFF.

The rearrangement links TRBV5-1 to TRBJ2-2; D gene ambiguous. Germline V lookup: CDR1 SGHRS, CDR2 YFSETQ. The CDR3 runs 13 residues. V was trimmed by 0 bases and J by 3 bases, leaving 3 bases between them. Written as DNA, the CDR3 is TGCGCCAGCAGCTTGGGTCACACCGGGGAGCTGTTTTTT. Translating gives CASSLGHTGELFF.

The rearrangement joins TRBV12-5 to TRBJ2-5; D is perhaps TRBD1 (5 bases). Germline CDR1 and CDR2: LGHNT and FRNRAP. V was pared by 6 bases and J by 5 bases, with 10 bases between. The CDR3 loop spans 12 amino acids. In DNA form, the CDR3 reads TGTGCTAGTGGCTCAGGGTTTGAGACCCAGTACTTC. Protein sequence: CASGSGFETQYF.

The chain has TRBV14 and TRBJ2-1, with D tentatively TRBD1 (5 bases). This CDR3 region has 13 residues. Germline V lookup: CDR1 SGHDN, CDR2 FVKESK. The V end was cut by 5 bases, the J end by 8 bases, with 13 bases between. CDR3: CASSYYARDEQFF. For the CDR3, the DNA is TGTGCCAGCAGCTATTACGCCAGGGATGAGCAGTTCTTC.

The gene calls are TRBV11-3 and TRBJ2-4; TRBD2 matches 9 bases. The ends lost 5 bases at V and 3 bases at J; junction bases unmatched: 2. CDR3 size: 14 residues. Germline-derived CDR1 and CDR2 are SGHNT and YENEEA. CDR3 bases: TGTGCCAGCAGCCCGCGGGGGGGCAAAAACATTCAGTACTTC. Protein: CASSPRGGKNIQYF.

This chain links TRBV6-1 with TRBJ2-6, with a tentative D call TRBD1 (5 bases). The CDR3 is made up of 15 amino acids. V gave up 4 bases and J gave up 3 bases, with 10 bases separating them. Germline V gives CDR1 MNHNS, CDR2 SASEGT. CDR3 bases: TGTGCCAGCAGTGCCACAGGAGATGGGGCCAACGTCCTGACTTTC. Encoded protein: CASSATGDGANVLTF.

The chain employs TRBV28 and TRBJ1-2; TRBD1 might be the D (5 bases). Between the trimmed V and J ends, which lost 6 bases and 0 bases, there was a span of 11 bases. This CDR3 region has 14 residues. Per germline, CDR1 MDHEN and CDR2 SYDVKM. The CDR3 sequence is CASRRDGANYGYTF. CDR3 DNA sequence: TGTGCCAGCAGGAGGGACGGAGCTAACTATGGCTACACCTTC.

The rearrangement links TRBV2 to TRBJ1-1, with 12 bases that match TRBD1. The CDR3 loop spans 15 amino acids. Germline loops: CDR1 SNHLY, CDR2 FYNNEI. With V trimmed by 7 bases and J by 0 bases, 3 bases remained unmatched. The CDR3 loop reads CASTGQGAMNTEAFF. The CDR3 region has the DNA TGTGCCAGCACGGGACAGGGGGCCATGAACACTGAAGCTTTCTTT.

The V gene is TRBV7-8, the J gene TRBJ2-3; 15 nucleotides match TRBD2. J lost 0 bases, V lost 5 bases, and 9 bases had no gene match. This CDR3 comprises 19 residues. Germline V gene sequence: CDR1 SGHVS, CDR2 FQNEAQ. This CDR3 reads CASSGAGTSGRPSTDTQYF. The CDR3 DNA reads TGTGCCAGCAGCGGGGCCGGGACTAGCGGGAGGCCTAGCACAGATACGCAGTATTTT.

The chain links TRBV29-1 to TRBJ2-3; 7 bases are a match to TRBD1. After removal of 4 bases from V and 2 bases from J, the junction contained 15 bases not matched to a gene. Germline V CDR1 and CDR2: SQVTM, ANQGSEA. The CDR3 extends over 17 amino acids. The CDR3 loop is CSVGTPRDSRNTDTQYF. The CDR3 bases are TGCAGCGTTGGAACCCCACGGGACAGTAGAAACACAGATACGCAGTATTTT.

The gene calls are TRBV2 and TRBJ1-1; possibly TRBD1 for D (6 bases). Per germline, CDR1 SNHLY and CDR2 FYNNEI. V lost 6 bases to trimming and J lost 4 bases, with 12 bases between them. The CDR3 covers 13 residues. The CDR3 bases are TGTGCCAGCAGCGCTGAGGGGGGCACTGAAGCTTTCTTT. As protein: CASSAEGGTEAFF.

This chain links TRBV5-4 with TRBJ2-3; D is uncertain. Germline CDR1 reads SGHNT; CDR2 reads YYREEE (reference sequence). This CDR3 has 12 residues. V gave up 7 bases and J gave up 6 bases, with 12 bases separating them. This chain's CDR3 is CASHSFRDTQYF. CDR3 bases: TGTGCCAGCCACAGTTTCAGGGATACGCAGTATTTT.

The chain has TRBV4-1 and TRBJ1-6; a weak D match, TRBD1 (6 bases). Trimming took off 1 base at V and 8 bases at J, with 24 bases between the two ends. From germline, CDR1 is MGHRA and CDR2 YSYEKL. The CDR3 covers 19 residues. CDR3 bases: TGCGCCAGCAGCCAAGTCCCAATAATACAGGGAGAAAAGGATTCACCCCTCCACTTT. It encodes CASSQVPIIQGEKDSPLHF.

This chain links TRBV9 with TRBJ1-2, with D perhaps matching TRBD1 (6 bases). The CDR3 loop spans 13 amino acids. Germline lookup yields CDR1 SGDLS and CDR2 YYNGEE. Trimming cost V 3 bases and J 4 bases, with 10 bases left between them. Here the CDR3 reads CASSATGSYGYTF. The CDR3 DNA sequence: TGTGCCAGCAGCGCGACAGGTTCCTATGGCTACACCTTC.

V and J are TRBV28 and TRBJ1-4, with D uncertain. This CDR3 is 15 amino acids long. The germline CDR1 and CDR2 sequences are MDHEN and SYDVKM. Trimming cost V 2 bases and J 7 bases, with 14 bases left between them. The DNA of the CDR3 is TGTGCCAGCAGTTTAGTCGAAGTCGCGGGTGAAAAACTGTTTTTT. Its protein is CASSLVEVAGEKLFF.